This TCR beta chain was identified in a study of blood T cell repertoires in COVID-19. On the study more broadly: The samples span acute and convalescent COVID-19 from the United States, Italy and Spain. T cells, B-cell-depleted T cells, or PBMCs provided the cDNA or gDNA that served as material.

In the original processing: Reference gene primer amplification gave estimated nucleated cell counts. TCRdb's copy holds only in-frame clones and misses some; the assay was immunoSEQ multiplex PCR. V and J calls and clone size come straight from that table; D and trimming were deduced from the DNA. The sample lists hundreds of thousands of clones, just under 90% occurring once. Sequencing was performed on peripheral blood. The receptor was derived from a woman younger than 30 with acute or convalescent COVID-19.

CDR3 bases: TGTGCCACCAGCAGAGATTTGGCTAGCGGGGCGACCCAGTACTTC. Translating gives CATSRDLASGATQYF. V gene TRBV15 combines with J gene TRBJ2-5; 9 bases are a match to TRBD2. The J segment lost 7 bases and the V segment lost 0 bases, leaving 6 bases of the junction unmatched. This CDR3 has 15 amino acids. Per germline, CDR1 LNHNV and CDR2 YYDKDF (reference sequence).